This T cell receptor (beta chain) was captured in a study of cytomegalovirus exposure and HLA in healthy donors. About the research overall: Out of about 360 genotyped donors, around 80% belonged to the Caucasian-associated ancestry cluster. Whole-study findings and limits: Further analysis was carried out later, and it showed several of the most significant clusters appearing linked to common viral pathogens. Presence/absence analyses rested on an assumption that sequencing depth was roughly uniform across donors.

Donors had nominal health at sampling but likely had unrecorded immune exposures. This PCR relied on a set of 60 Vbeta primers and 13 Jbeta primers. The repertoire was sequenced with immunoSEQ multiplex PCR; TCRdb's copy has only in-frame clones and lacks some. Seen here are under 150,000 clones, about 68% observed once, and the top ten hold roughly 4.2%. Germline V lookup: CDR1 KGHSH, CDR2 LQKENI. V was trimmed by 8 bases and J by 7 bases, leaving 14 bases between them. This CDR3 has 13 amino acids. Notes on this clone: What it binds is not known.

This chain links TRBV18 with TRBJ1-4; weak D call: TRBD1 (6 bases). The source is a middle-aged woman in good health and CMV-seropositive. Sample: PBMCs. The CDR3 region has the DNA TGTGCCAGCAAGGACAGCCTACCTGAAAAACTGTTTTTT. Translating gives CASKDSLPEKLFF.